Listed here are 31 T cell receptor beta chains from one sample, sequenced in a study of shared clonotypes between healthy human individuals. TCRdb's copy holds only in-frame clones and misses some; the assay was immunoSEQ multiplex PCR. Here the sample spans 2.3 million or so clones, 85% to 95% being singletons. Sample: naive CD4+ T cells from PBMCs. Subset noted: CD45RA+ positively selected. Receptors were obtained from a man between 18 and 29 years old in good health. Some clones in this sample may be carry-over from other donors' samples.

DNA of the CDR3: TGCGCCAGCAGAACGGGACAACTGATCGGCTACACCTTC. Translation: CASRTGQLIGYTF. This rearrangement joins TRBV5-1 to TRBJ1-2; D possibly corresponds to TRBD1 (6 bases). There are 13 residues in the CDR3. V gave up 5 bases and J gave up 8 bases, with 16 bases separating them. Germline lookup yields CDR1 SGHRS and CDR2 YFSETQ.

J is TRBJ2-5 and V is TRBV7-6; 13 bases agree with TRBD2. This CDR3 has 20 amino acids. Germline trimming cut 7 bases from V and 4 bases from J; bases unmatched to any gene: 21. The germline gives CDR1 SGHVS, CDR2 FNYEAQ. CDR3 sequence reads: CASMTPHGTSGIERGETQYF. The CDR3 DNA reads TGTGCCAGCATGACCCCTCACGGGACTAGCGGGATAGAGCGGGGAGAGACCCAGTACTTC.

The rearrangement uses TRBV5-4 and TRBJ1-1; no definite D call. The CDR3 is 15 amino acids. The ends were cut back, 1 base at V and 1 base at J, with 11 bases in the middle. Germline values: CDR1 SGHNT, CDR2 YYREEE (reference sequence). The CDR3 sequence: CASSLSPTRNTEAFF. The CDR3 DNA reads TGTGCCAGCAGCTTGTCCCCAACCCGGAACACTGAAGCTTTCTTT.

In its sample, this clone was seen a few times. The rearrangement links TRBV14 to TRBJ2-1, with 13 bases matching TRBD2. V lost 5 bases, J lost 8 bases, and 9 bases stayed unmatched. The CDR3 spans 16 residues. Looked up from germline, CDR1 is SGHDN and CDR2 is FVKESK. Here the CDR3 DNA reads TGTGCCAGCAGCTTAAGGACTAGCGGGAGAGGGGATGAGCAGTTCTTC. Protein sequence: CASSLRTSGRGDEQFF.

The gene calls are TRBV5-1 and TRBJ1-4; perhaps TRBD1 as D (6 bases). Trimming left V 5 bases short and J 5 bases short, with 13 bases between. This CDR3 is 14 amino acids long. Germline-derived CDR1 and CDR2 are SGHRS and YFSETQ. The CDR3 nucleotides are TGCGCCAGCAGTTACGGACAGATCAATGAAAAACTGTTTTTT. Amino acid sequence: CASSYGQINEKLFF.

The chain uses TRBV11-3 and TRBJ2-2; 9 bases line up with TRBD2. CDR3 length: 17 amino acids. The V segment lost 0 bases and the J segment 4 bases; nucleotides outside the gene matches: 6. CDR1 and CDR2 (germline): SGHNT, YENEEA. The CDR3 protein is CASSLEASGIGTGELFF. CDR3 bases: TGTGCCAGCAGCTTAGAGGCTAGCGGGATCGGCACCGGGGAGCTGTTTTTT.

The chain uses TRBV30 and TRBJ2-5, with TRBD1 identical over 8 bases. The junction had 4 bases not matched to a gene; V was cut back by 2 bases and J by 2 bases. In germline, CDR1 is GTSNPN, CDR2 SVGIG (reference sequence). CDR3 length: 14 amino acids. The CDR3 is CAWSRTGGQETQYF. The CDR3 DNA reads TGTGCCTGGAGTCGTACAGGGGGGCAAGAGACCCAGTACTTC.

The rearrangement joins TRBV1 to TRBJ2-1; TRBD2 is the table's D call and was not checked against the DNA. TRBV1 is flagged as a pseudogene. The CDR3 totals 21 residues. CDR3 coding DNA: TGCACCAGCAGCCCAGGTGGGTCGGTTTGTAGCGGGAGTTCGGTTCACAATGAGCAGTTCTTC. The encoded protein is CTSSPGGSVCSGSSVHNEQFF.

The chain has TRBV5-6 and TRBJ2-1, with 7 bases identical to TRBD2. In germline, CDR1 is SGHDT, CDR2 YYEEEE. The CDR3 length is 17 residues. After removal of 2 bases from V and 0 bases from J, the junction contained 8 bases not matched to a gene. The CDR3 DNA reads TGTGCCAGCAGCTTAATGAGCGGGAAAAGCTCCTACAATGAGCAGTTCTTC. Residues: CASSLMSGKSSYNEQFF. Full variable domain (missing parts from reference TRBV5-6 and TRBJ2-1): DAGVTQSPTHLIKTRGQQVTLRCSPKSGHDTVSWYQQALGQGPQFIFQYYEEEERQRGNFPDRFSGHQFPNYSSELNVNALLLGDSALYLCASSLMSGKSSYNEQFFGPGTRLTVL.

CDR3 region: CASSYALTEAFF. CDR3 nucleotide sequence: TGTGCCAGCAGTTACGCTCTTACGGAAGCTTTCTTT. The chain is built from TRBV6-6 and TRBJ1-1; D uncertain. CDR3 length equals 12 residues. Trimming removed 2 bases from V and 8 bases from J, with 9 bases in between. Germline lookup yields CDR1 MNHNY and CDR2 SVGAGI (reference sequence).

This clone came up once. The V and J genes are TRBV30 and TRBJ2-3; 8 positions agree with TRBD2. The CDR3 is made up of 15 amino acids. J gave up 3 bases and V 2 bases, and 7 bases lay outside the gene matches. CDR1 and CDR2 (germline): GTSNPN, SVGIG (reference sequence). The CDR3: CAWSRPGGLTDTQYF. CDR3 in DNA: TGTGCCTGGAGTAGACCGGGAGGGCTAACAGATACGCAGTATTTT.

The V call is TRBV9, the J call TRBJ1-5; TRBD1 matches 7 bases. With V trimmed by 2 bases and J by 3 bases, 5 bases remained unmatched. The CDR3 sequence is 15 residues long. The germline CDR1 and CDR2 sequences are SGDLS and YYNGEE. CDR3 sequence (DNA): TGTGCCAGCAGCGTGGGGGACAGCTTCAATCAGCCCCAGCATTTT. Protein product: CASSVGDSFNQPQHF.

This chain connects TRBV9 to TRBJ2-1; perhaps TRBD2 as D (6 bases). Looked up from germline, CDR1 is SGDLS and CDR2 is YYNGEE. V lost 7 bases and J 12 bases, leaving 26 bases between the germline ends. The CDR3 length is 15 residues. CDR3: CASASRASVTSGQFF. CDR3 nucleotide sequence: TGTGCCAGCGCCAGTCGGGCTAGCGTGACTTCGGGGCAGTTCTTC. The complete variable domain, with remaining parts taken from reference TRBV9 and TRBJ2-1, reads DSGVTQTPKHLITATGQRVTLRCSPRSGDLSVYWYQQSLDQGLQFLIQYYNGEERAKGNILERFSAQQFPDLHSELNLSSLELGDSALYFCASASRASVTSGQFFGPGTRLTVL.

V is TRBV5-1 and J is TRBJ1-2; unclear D gene. The germline gives CDR1 SGHRS, CDR2 YFSETQ. V lost 1 base to trimming and J lost 0 bases, with 7 bases between them. This CDR3 comprises 14 residues. CDR3 sequence: CASSLYTSNYGYTF. CDR3 sequence (DNA): TGCGCCAGCAGCTTGTATACTTCTAACTATGGCTACACCTTC.

This chain links TRBV28 with TRBJ1-1, with unresolved D. CDR3 length: 12 amino acids. Germline V lookup: CDR1 MDHEN, CDR2 SYDVKM. The ends were cut back, 6 bases at V and 6 bases at J, with 11 bases in the middle. CDR3: CASRPRTSEAFF. As DNA, the CDR3 is TGTGCCAGCAGGCCAAGGACTTCTGAAGCTTTCTTT.

CDR3 DNA: TGTGCCAGCAGTTATCGCTGGACAGGGAGGGTCAATGAGCAGTTCTTC. Protein sequence: CASSYRWTGRVNEQFF. The V gene is TRBV6-5, the J gene TRBJ2-1; maybe TRBD1 (8 bases). Trimming removed 3 bases from V and 6 bases from J, with 18 bases in between. CDR1 MNHEY and CDR2 SVGAGI come from the germline V gene. The CDR3 has 16 residues.

The V gene is TRBV5-1, the J gene TRBJ2-3, with D perhaps matching TRBD2 (6 bases). This CDR3 has 15 residues. Trimming pared 1 base from V and 6 bases from J, leaving 15 bases between. Germline V gene data show CDR1 as SGHRS and CDR2 as YFSETQ. This CDR3 is CASSLFGGRVDTQYF. For the CDR3, the DNA is TGCGCCAGCAGCTTGTTCGGGGGACGGGTGGATACGCAGTATTTT.

This clone was seen just once. This sample includes further DNA sequences coding for the same CDR3. The chain combines TRBV28 with TRBJ2-2, with 9 bases lining up with TRBD1. The germline V gene encodes CDR1 MDHEN and CDR2 SYDVKM. After removal of 5 bases from V and 5 bases from J, the junction contained 6 bases not matched to a gene. The CDR3 contains 15 residues. The CDR3 nucleotides read TGTGCCAGCAGTCTGGGACAGGGTGGTACCGGGGAGCTGTTTTTT. As protein: CASSLGQGGTGELFF.

The V call is TRBV27, the J call TRBJ2-7; 7 bases are a match to TRBD1. The CDR3 loop spans 13 amino acids. Germline V gene sequence: CDR1 MNHEY, CDR2 SMNVEV (reference sequence). V lost 7 bases to trimming and J lost 7 bases; unmatched junction nucleotides: 10. The CDR3 sequence is CASTPGGLREQYF. CDR3 bases: TGTGCCAGCACCCCAGGGGGTCTGCGGGAGCAGTACTTC.

Comment on this clone: The sample carries other DNA sequences with the same CDR3. The chain combines TRBV18 with TRBJ2-5; possible D gene TRBD2, 5 bases. The CDR3 contains 12 residues. Trimming took off 2 bases at V and 5 bases at J, with 6 bases between the two ends. Germline assignment: CDR1 KGHSH and CDR2 LQKENI. The CDR3 sequence: CASSPGGETQYF. The CDR3 nucleotides are TGTGCCAGCTCACCAGGCGGGGAGACCCAGTACTTC.

The chain is built from TRBV18 and TRBJ1-5; no definite D call. CDR1 and CDR2 (germline): KGHSH, LQKENI. Trimming shortened V by 3 bases and J by 3 bases, and 15 bases separated the two germline ends. CDR3 size: 16 residues. CDR3 in amino acids: CASSPSQIGTNQPQHF. CDR3 DNA: TGTGCCAGCTCACCTTCCCAAATCGGCACCAATCAGCCCCAGCATTTT.

The rearrangement joins TRBV7-9 to TRBJ2-1, with D possibly matching TRBD1 (6 bases). V lost 6 bases and J lost 9, with 15 bases in between. The CDR3 has 13 amino acids. Germline V gene lookup returns CDR1 SEHNR and CDR2 FQNEAQ (reference sequence). The CDR3 DNA reads TGTGCCAGCAGTCAGGGGCAGGGCAGTGAGCAGTTCTTC. It codes for CASSQGQGSEQFF.

This sequence joins TRBV5-1 and TRBJ2-1; 12 bases align to TRBD2. J gave up 6 bases and V 3 bases, and 4 bases lay outside the gene matches. Germline CDR1 is SGHRS and CDR2 is YFSETQ. CDR3 length: 15 residues. CDR3 sequence reads: CASSSGLAGFNEQFF. CDR3 DNA: TGCGCCAGCAGCTCCGGACTAGCGGGGTTCAATGAGCAGTTCTTC. Drawing the rest from reference TRBV5-1 and TRBJ2-1, the complete variable domain is KAGVTQTPRYLIKTRGQQVTLSCSPISGHRSVSWYQQTPGQGLQFLFEYFSETQRNKGNFPGRFSGRQFSNSRSEMNVSTLELGDSALYLCASSSGLAGFNEQFFGPGTRLTVL.

The J gene is TRBJ1-5, the V gene TRBV28; no reliable D call. V gave up 4 bases and J gave up 9 bases, with 16 bases separating them. In germline, CDR1 is MDHEN, CDR2 SYDVKM. This CDR3 is 14 amino acids long. The CDR3 nucleotides are TGTGCCAGCAGTTCCACAGTCGGAGGCGGGCCCCAGCATTTT. This codes for CASSSTVGGGPQHF.

The chain employs TRBV4-2 and TRBJ1-4; no clear D. This CDR3 has 14 residues. V shed 4 bases and J shed 6 bases, with 12 bases lying between them. Germline assignment: CDR1 LGHNA and CDR2 YNFKEQ. CDR3 DNA: TGTGCCAGCAGCCGGGAATTCGTGGATGAAAAACTGTTTTTT. Translating gives CASSREFVDEKLFF.

This clone came up a few times. V gene TRBV7-9 combines with J gene TRBJ1-2; D not certain. From germline, CDR1 is SEHNR and CDR2 FQNEAQ (reference sequence). With 1 base removed from V and 1 base from J, the gap between germline ends came to 10 bases. This CDR3 spans 15 amino acids. The CDR3 region has the DNA TGTGCCAGCAGCTTAGACCACTGGGGTAACTATGGCTACACCTTC. Its translation: CASSLDHWGNYGYTF.

J is TRBJ2-7 and V is TRBV19, with 11 bases lining up with TRBD2. CDR3 size: 13 residues. Germline V gene sequence: CDR1 LNHDA, CDR2 SQIVND (reference sequence). With 5 bases clipped from V and 9 bases from J, the junction kept 6 bases outside the gene matches. CDR3 amino acids: CASSALAGEGQYF. The CDR3 DNA follows: TGTGCCAGTAGTGCACTAGCGGGAGAGGGGCAGTACTTC.

This chain links TRBV28 with TRBJ2-1; TRBD1 or TRBD2 may be the D gene (5 bases each). V lost 5 bases and J lost 6, with 14 bases in between. The CDR3 totals 14 residues. Germline lookup yields CDR1 MDHEN and CDR2 SYDVKM. CDR3 loop: CASSPPGPFNEQFF. CDR3 bases: TGTGCCAGCAGTCCCCCGGGGCCATTCAATGAGCAGTTCTTC. The full variable domain, in which reference TRBV28 and TRBJ2-1 provide the parts outside the CDR3, is DVKVTQSSRYLVKRTGEKVFLECVQDMDHENMFWYRQDPGLGLRLIYFSYDVKMKEKGDIPEGYSVSREKKERFSLILESASTNQTSMYLCASSPPGPFNEQFFGPGTRLTVL.

This chain links TRBV7-6 with TRBJ2-7, with D possibly being TRBD2 (6 bases). The CDR3 has 16 amino acids. The germline gives CDR1 SGHVS, CDR2 FNYEAQ. V gave up 5 bases and J gave up 5 bases, with 22 bases separating them. Here the CDR3 DNA reads TGTGCCAGCAGCCTACTCTGGGGGGAACCGTTAGACGAGCAGTACTTC. This codes for CASSLLWGEPLDEQYF.

The chain employs TRBV6-6 and TRBJ2-7; D possibly corresponds to TRBD1 (5 bases). The V gene's germline CDR1 is MNHNY and CDR2 SVGAGI (reference sequence). CDR3 size: 14 residues. V was cut by 4 bases and J by 0 bases, with 10 bases left in between. The CDR3 DNA sequence: TGTGCCAGCAGTTGGGGCGGAAGCTCCTACGAGCAGTACTTC. Protein: CASSWGGSSYEQYF.

This sequence joins TRBV29-1 and TRBJ2-3, with 8 bases fitting TRBD2. The ends lost 6 bases at V and 0 bases at J; junction bases unmatched: 2. This CDR3 spans 13 amino acids. Germline values: CDR1 SQVTM, CDR2 ANQGSEA. The CDR3 region has the DNA TGCAGCGTGACTAGCGTGAGCACAGATACGCAGTATTTT. Translating it yields CSVTSVSTDTQYF.